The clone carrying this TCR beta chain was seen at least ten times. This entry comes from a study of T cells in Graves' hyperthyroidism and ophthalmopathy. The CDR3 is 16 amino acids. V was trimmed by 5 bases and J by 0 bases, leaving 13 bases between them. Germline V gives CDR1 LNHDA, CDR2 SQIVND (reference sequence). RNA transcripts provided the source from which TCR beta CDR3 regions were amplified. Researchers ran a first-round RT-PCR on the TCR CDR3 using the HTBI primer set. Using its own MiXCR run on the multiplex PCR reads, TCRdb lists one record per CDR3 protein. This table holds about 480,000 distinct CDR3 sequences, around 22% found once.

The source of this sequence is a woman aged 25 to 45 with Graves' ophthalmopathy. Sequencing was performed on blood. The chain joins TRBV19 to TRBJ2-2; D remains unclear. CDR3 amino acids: CASSDPVHTNTGELFF. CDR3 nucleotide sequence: TGTGCCAGTAGTGACCCTGTCCATACGAACACCGGGGAGCTGTTTTTT.